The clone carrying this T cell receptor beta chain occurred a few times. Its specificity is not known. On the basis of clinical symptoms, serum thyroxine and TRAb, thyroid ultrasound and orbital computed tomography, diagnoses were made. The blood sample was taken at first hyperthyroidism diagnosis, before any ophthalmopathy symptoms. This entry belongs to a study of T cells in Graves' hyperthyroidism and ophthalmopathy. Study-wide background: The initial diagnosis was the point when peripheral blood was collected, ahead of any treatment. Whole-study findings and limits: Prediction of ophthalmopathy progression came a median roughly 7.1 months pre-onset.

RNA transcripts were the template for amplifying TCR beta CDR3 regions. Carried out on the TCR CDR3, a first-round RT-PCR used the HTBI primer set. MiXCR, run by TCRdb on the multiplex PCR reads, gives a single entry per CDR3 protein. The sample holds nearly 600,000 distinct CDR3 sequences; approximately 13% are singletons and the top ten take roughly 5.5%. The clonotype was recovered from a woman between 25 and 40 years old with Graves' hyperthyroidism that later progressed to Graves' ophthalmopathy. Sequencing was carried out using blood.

CDR3 sequence reads: CASGYDGQGGDGYTF. The CDR3 DNA is TGTGCCAGCGGTTATGATGGACAGGGGGGGGATGGCTACACCTTC. The rearrangement links TRBV28 to TRBJ1-2; TRBD1 matches 10 bases. J lost 6 bases, V lost 8 bases, and 12 bases had no gene match. The germline CDR1 and CDR2 sequences are MDHEN and SYDVKM. This CDR3 is built from 15 residues.